This note documents a single T cell receptor (beta chain) sequence. TRB rearrangements were amplified by touch-down multiplex PCR with mixed TRB-A/B primers. TCRdb re-called the multiplex PCR reads, yielding one record per CDR3 amino acid sequence without DNA. This sample's table reports more than 6,000 distinct CDR3 sequences. The CDR3 spans 14 residues. Germline CDR1 reads SEHNR; CDR2 reads FQNEAQ (reference sequence). These data are taken from a study of T cell clusters in autoimmune cytopenias. Approximately 36,000 genome equivalents of blood DNA were amplified for TRB. This same sample was also taken into another study, of T cell repertoires in aging, cancer and after chemotherapy. That study reports: Healthy donor repertoires were recorded over several months to years and showed clear clonal overlap. In healthy donors, age-related TCR diversity loss mainly reflected lost richness. Median generation probability rose over the chemotherapy interval in each cancer cohort, suggesting rebound thymic output.

This chain joins TRBV7-9 and TRBJ1-5. This clonotype was sampled from a human donor in good health. Sequencing was done on a sample of peripheral blood. The CDR3 loop is CASSSEFLNQPQHF.